This T cell receptor (beta chain) was identified in a study of blood T cell repertoires in COVID-19 (TCRdb year 2020). Study-level background: Samples covering the acute and convalescent phases of COVID-19 were provided by collaborators in the United States, Italy and Spain. The dataset comprised deeply sampled blood TCRbeta repertoires from subjects exposed to, actively infected with, or recovered from COVID-19. Where available, HLA class I and class II types were obtained from metadata supplied by the sample provider rather than from assay-based typing. A de-identified subject ID, COVID-19 status, age in years and sex were almost always included in the sample metadata. Samples came from the ongoing ImmuneRACE study (first 160 participants) plus 1,254 subjects from 6 global collaborators. The repertoires were released in a freely available public database intended as a resource for research on the immune response to SARS-CoV-2. The material from the prospective study consisted of cDNA or gDNA derived from T cells, B-cell-depleted T cells, or PBMCs.

As regards this clone: This clone's antigen is unknown. No much larger clone is present one base from it, and per-base qualities are unavailable.

The CDR1 and CDR2 encoded by the germline V gene are SNHLY and FYNNEI. Trimming takes 2 bases from V and 5 bases from J, and the germline ends sit 10 bases apart. From its cysteine to its phenylalanine, the CDR3 spans 14 amino acids. Of the read, only the CDR3 DNA is kept; its 42 bases are in frame from base 1. Each collaborating institution followed its own protocols to collect whole blood in K2EDTA tubes. For TCRbeta analysis, collaborator samples were shipped as frozen whole blood, as isolated PBMCs, or as DNA extracted from either sample type. On the study overall, not on this receptor specifically: The quantity of clinical and demographic metadata differed by source and by participant and was supplied without curation.

TCRbeta CDR3 regions were amplified from genomic DNA using the immunoSEQ Assay, a bias-controlled multiplex PCR. The study's own analysis went as follows. Within the assay, amplification of reference gene primers was used to estimate how many nucleated cells each sample contained. Sequence reads were collapsed and filtered to measure the absolute abundance of every unique TCRbeta CDR3 rearrangement. For each sample, productive Simpson clonality was calculated as the square root of Simpson's diversity index over productive rearrangements. The immuneACCESS repertoire file appears here via TCRdb, limited to in-frame rearrangements. These files lack a portion of the clones; in checked studies, under half of the deficit traces to unresolved V genes, and the cause of the others is not known. V, J and clone size derive from that table, while D and trimming were established from the DNA sequence. The sample contains around 120,000 clones, around 80% of them found a single time. The top ten hold approximately 4% of the sample.

Sequencing was carried out using peripheral blood. This TCR came from a woman of 80 years or more with acute or convalescent COVID-19. The chain was built from TRBV2 and TRBJ1-5, with the D gene not confidently named. DNA sequence: TGTGCCAGCAGTGAACGTCTGGCGGATCAGCCCCAGCATTTT. Its translation reads: CASSERLADQPQHF.